The 23 T cell receptor beta chains below all came from one sample that was sequenced in a study of identical twins. Each CDR3 protein is one row after TCRdb ran MiXCR on the 5' RACE reads. The sample lists some 760,000 distinct CDR3 sequences; around a sixth were seen once. The sample was also reused in another study, on T cells expressing NK-cell markers.

Sequencing was done on a sample of PBMCs. The receptors were sampled from a woman younger than 30 in good health.

Only a few counts were recorded for this clonotype. The chain links TRBV9 to TRBJ1-4; the D gene is possibly TRBD1 (5 bases). The ends were cut back, 0 bases at V and 2 bases at J, with 8 bases in the middle. The CDR3 extends over 15 amino acids. Germline V gives CDR1 SGDLS, CDR2 YYNGEE. CDR3 amino acids: CASSVAGTTNEKLFF. CDR3 DNA sequence: TGTGCCAGCAGCGTAGCCGGGACTACTAATGAAAAACTGTTTTTT.

This clonotype was observed a handful of times. The CDR3 region is CASSVGPWTDTQYF. CDR3 DNA sequence: TGTGCCAGCAGCGTGGGGCCGTGGACAGATACGCAGTATTTT. This chain links TRBV14 with TRBJ2-3; D may be TRBD1 (5 bases). The CDR3 has 14 amino acids. V was cut by 5 bases and J by 3 bases, with 12 bases left in between. Germline assignment: CDR1 SGHDN and CDR2 FVKESK.

The table lists this clonotype with many counts. This chain joins TRBV4-2 and TRBJ2-5; D perhaps matches TRBD1 (6 bases). Trimming removed 4 bases from V and 2 bases from J, with 14 bases in between. Germline V gives CDR1 LGHNA, CDR2 YNFKEQ. CDR3 length equals 15 residues. The CDR3 DNA reads TGTGCCAGCAGCCGCTTAGAGGGGGATCAAGAGACCCAGTACTTC. It codes for CASSRLEGDQETQYF.

This clonotype came up a few times. J is TRBJ2-7 and V is TRBV18; D is uncertain. Trimming stripped 1 base from V and 2 bases from J, with 9 bases between. The CDR3 runs 14 residues. Per germline, CDR1 KGHSH and CDR2 LQKENI. The CDR3 nucleotides are TGTGCCAGCTCACCACGGTTCAGGACCTACGAGCAGTACTTC. Translating gives CASSPRFRTYEQYF.

The chain carries TRBV20-1 and TRBJ2-6, with 8 positions matching TRBD2. The V gene end was trimmed by 0 bases and the J gene end by 17 bases; junction bases not matched to a gene: 12. Germline-derived CDR1 and CDR2 are DFQATT and SNEGSKA (reference sequence). CDR3 length equals 14 residues. CDR3 in amino acids: CSARDTLAAPLMTF. The CDR3 bases are TGCAGTGCTAGAGACACACTAGCGGCCCCCCTTATGACTTTC.

The genes are TRBV11-2 and TRBJ2-3, with 12 bases fitting TRBD2. Germline V lookup: CDR1 SGHAT, CDR2 FQNNGV. The CDR3 totals 15 residues. V dropped 4 bases and J dropped 2; count of bases not matched to a gene: 1. CDR3 DNA sequence: TGTGCCAGCAGCTGGACTAGCGGGGACACAGATACGCAGTATTTT. It translates to CASSWTSGDTDTQYF.

This clonotype turned up a few times. The chain uses TRBV7-9 and TRBJ2-7; no reliable D call. Germline CDR1 reads SEHNR; CDR2 reads FQNEAQ (reference sequence). V was cut by 5 bases and J by 6 bases, with 11 bases left in between. This CDR3 contains 12 residues. DNA for the CDR3: TGTGCCAGCAGCCCCCTGACAACCGAGCAGTACTTC. Translated: CASSPLTTEQYF.

The V and J genes are TRBV12-3 or TRBV12-4 and TRBJ2-7; no clear D. This CDR3 is built from 13 residues. V was trimmed by 3 bases and J by 5 bases, leaving 11 bases between them. CDR3 sequence (DNA): TGTGCCAGCAGTTTCGGGCATGGGAACGAGCAGTACTTC. Translation gives CASSFGHGNEQYF.

This clonotype was observed a handful of times. This chain joins TRBV4-3 and TRBJ2-2, with 7 bases identical to TRBD2. The CDR3 runs 17 residues. Germline V gives CDR1 LGHNA, CDR2 YSLEER. V shed 3 bases, J shed 8 bases, and the junction held 15 bases outside the gene matches. This CDR3 is CASSHLGLKAGRGELFF. CDR3 coding DNA: TGCGCCAGCAGCCACTTGGGACTAAAAGCCGGTAGGGGGGAGCTGTTTTTT.

V and J are TRBV6-2 or TRBV6-3 and TRBJ1-5; D is unresolved. Between the trimmed V and J ends, which lost 6 bases and 2 bases, there was a span of 11 bases. Looked up from germline, CDR1 is MNHEY and CDR2 is SVGEGT. The CDR3 covers 14 residues. This chain's CDR3 is CASSTGPRNQPQHF. In DNA, the CDR3 is TGTGCCAGCAGCACCGGGCCGCGCAATCAGCCCCAGCATTTT.

The V and J genes are TRBV20-1 and TRBJ2-7; 7 bases agree with TRBD2. CDR3 size: 15 residues. CDR1 and CDR2 (germline): DFQATT, SNEGSKA (reference sequence). Unmatched junction bases numbered 10, after V lost 4 bases and J lost 1 base. The CDR3 sequence is CSAITGGRGSYEQYF. The CDR3 bases are TGCAGTGCTATCACCGGGGGGAGGGGTTCCTACGAGCAGTACTTC.

In its sample, this clonotype was seen many times. The chain uses TRBV20-1 and TRBJ1-2; no definite D call. This CDR3 contains 14 residues. CDR1 is DFQATT, CDR2 SNEGSKA, per germline (reference sequence). V lost 0 bases to trimming and J lost 3 bases, with 11 bases between them. The CDR3 bases are TGCAGTGCTAGAGATTGGCAGGACCACTATGGCTACACCTTC. Encoded protein: CSARDWQDHYGYTF.

V gene TRBV29-1 combines with J gene TRBJ2-3, with TRBD1 matching over 7 bases. Trimming took 5 bases from V and 3 from J; bases not matched to a gene: 8. This CDR3 region has 14 residues. The V gene's germline CDR1 is SQVTM and CDR2 ANQGSEA. This CDR3 is CSVPTGKWTDTQYF. The CDR3, as DNA: TGCAGCGTTCCGACAGGGAAATGGACAGATACGCAGTATTTT.

There are a few counts of this clonotype. The chain carries TRBV15 and TRBJ2-3, with a tentative D call TRBD2 (5 bases). CDR3 length equals 14 residues. Trimming left V 8 bases short and J 2 bases short, with 14 bases between. Germline-derived CDR1 and CDR2 are LNHNV and YYDKDF (reference sequence). Here the CDR3 DNA reads TGTGCCACCGCGGGTGCCCAGGTCACAGATACGCAGTATTTT. Amino acids: CATAGAQVTDTQYF.

The V and J genes are TRBV5-1 and TRBJ1-4; D unresolved. Looked up from germline, CDR1 is SGHRS and CDR2 is YFSETQ. Trimming pared 0 bases from V and 7 bases from J, leaving 10 bases between. The CDR3 is made up of 14 amino acids. CDR3 nucleotides: TGCGCCAGCAGCTTGGCGCCGGAGGGTGAAAAACTGTTTTTT. Encoded protein: CASSLAPEGEKLFF.

This rearrangement joins TRBV7-9 to TRBJ1-2; 7 nucleotides agree with TRBD1. Germline V gene lookup returns CDR1 SEHNR and CDR2 FQNEAQ (reference sequence). V trimming: 5 bases; J trimming: 3 bases; junction bases outside the gene matches: 6. The CDR3 has 14 residues. The CDR3 DNA sequence: TGTGCCAGCAGCGCCCGGGACAGAGACTATGGCTACACCTTC. This translates into CASSARDRDYGYTF.

This sequence joins TRBV9 and TRBJ2-3; D gene ambiguous. The CDR3 runs to 14 residues. V lost 4 bases, J lost 6 bases, and 15 bases lay in between. Per germline, CDR1 SGDLS and CDR2 YYNGEE. CDR3 nucleotide sequence: TGTGCCAGCAGCCCCCGGAGTGAGTTTGATACGCAGTATTTT. Residues: CASSPRSEFDTQYF.

The rearrangement uses TRBV29-1 and TRBJ2-3; 10 bases align to TRBD2. Germline CDR1 and CDR2: SQVTM and ANQGSEA. The CDR3 length is 16 residues. The V segment lost 1 base and the J segment 3 bases; nucleotides outside the gene matches: 7. CDR3: CSVEGQREGGTDTQYF. The CDR3 DNA reads TGCAGCGTTGAAGGTCAGCGGGAGGGCGGTACAGATACGCAGTATTTT.

The rearrangement joins TRBV12-3 or TRBV12-4 to TRBJ2-2; no firm D call. The CDR3 has 14 amino acids. Deletions cut 8 bases from V and 4 bases from J, with 14 bases between. This chain's CDR3 is CASFPMGSTGELFF. CDR3 DNA: TGTGCCAGCTTCCCCATGGGTTCCACCGGGGAGCTGTTTTTT.

The J gene is TRBJ2-5, the V gene TRBV7-9; perhaps TRBD2 as D (5 bases). The CDR3 is 12 residues long. The germline V gene encodes CDR1 SEHNR and CDR2 FQNEAQ (reference sequence). V lost 5 bases and J lost 6, with 10 bases in between. DNA for the CDR3: TGTGCCAGCAGCCTTAGCGCGCAGACCCAGTACTTC. It yields the protein CASSLSAQTQYF. The full variable domain, rest sourced from reference TRBV7-9 and TRBJ2-5, is DTGVSQNPRHKITKRGQNVTFRCDPISEHNRLYWYRQTLGQGPEFLTYFQNEAQLEKSRLLSDRFSAERPKGSFSTLEIQRTEQGDSAMYLCASSLSAQTQYFGPGTRLLVL.

The chain is built from TRBV10-2 and TRBJ2-5; 9 nucleotides agree with TRBD2. This CDR3 is built from 13 residues. The germline gives CDR1 WSHSY, CDR2 SAAADI. The V gene end was trimmed by 6 bases and the J gene end by 3 bases; junction bases not matched to a gene: 2. CDR3: CASRSSGKETQYF. For the CDR3, the DNA is TGCGCCAGCAGATCTAGCGGGAAAGAGACCCAGTACTTC.

This clonotype has a count of ten or more. The V call is TRBV10-3, the J call TRBJ2-3; TRBD2 might be the D (5 bases). CDR1 and CDR2 (germline): ENHRY, SYGVKD. The V gene lost 6 bases and the J gene lost 3 bases, with 22 bases spanning the gap. The CDR3 is 17 residues long. The CDR3 is CAISHNPLPRGTDTQYF. The DNA of the CDR3 is TGTGCCATCAGCCACAACCCCTTACCCCGAGGGACAGATACGCAGTATTTT.

J is TRBJ2-7 and V is TRBV4-3; TRBD2 is a possible D gene (5 bases). CDR1 LGHNA and CDR2 YSLEER come from the germline V gene. This CDR3 is 14 amino acids long. The V gene lost 5 bases and the J gene lost 3 bases, with 14 bases spanning the gap. Here the CDR3 reads CASSSFDGDYEQYF. The CDR3 region has the DNA TGCGCCAGCAGCTCCTTCGACGGGGACTACGAGCAGTACTTC.